One sample yielded the 18 T cell receptor beta chains listed below, sequenced in a study of cytomegalovirus exposure and HLA in healthy donors (dated by TCRdb to 2016 to 2017). Library generation was performed with the immunoSEQ multiplex PCR assay. A mixture of 60 forward primers for TCR Vbeta segments and 13 reverse primers for TCR Jbeta segments was used in the multiplex PCR. TCRdb holds this immuneACCESS table with in-frame rearrangements only. Some clones are missing; in checked studies, unresolved V genes explain under half, and the rest has no known cause. This sample is represented by about 160,000 clones; around 67% of them were singletons. Approximately 1.6% of the sample belongs to the ten largest clones. Sequencing was carried out using PBMCs. Receptors were obtained from a woman aged 18-29 years in good health and CMV-seronegative.

The V and J genes are TRBV4-3 and TRBJ2-1, with TRBD1 matching over 9 bases. Germline lookup yields CDR1 LGHNA and CDR2 YSLEER. This CDR3 has 17 residues. The V gene end was trimmed by 0 bases and the J gene end by 6 bases; junction bases not matched to a gene: 9. CDR3: CASSQDLGTGNGNEQFF. DNA for the CDR3: TGCGCCAGCAGCCAAGATCTGGGGACAGGGAATGGCAATGAGCAGTTCTTC.

The CDR3 bases are TGTGCCAGTAGTATCGACAGGATCCAGCCCCAGCATTTT. The encoded protein is CASSIDRIQPQHF. The genes are TRBV19 and TRBJ1-5; D might be TRBD1 (6 bases). V was cut by 3 bases and J by 7 bases, with 10 bases left in between. Germline CDR1 is LNHDA and CDR2 is SQIVND (reference sequence). The CDR3 loop spans 13 amino acids.

The genes are TRBV6-4 and TRBJ2-3, with 7 bases aligning to TRBD2. Germline V gene sequence: CDR1 MRHNA, CDR2 SNTAGT. V was clipped by 0 bases and J by 2 bases; unmatched bases: 2. The CDR3 contains 15 residues. Here the CDR3 reads CASSDSGTTTDTQYF. CDR3 in DNA: TGTGCCAGCAGTGACTCGGGGACTACCACAGATACGCAGTATTTT.

This sequence joins TRBV2 and TRBJ1-1; no reliable D call. Germline CDR1 is SNHLY and CDR2 is FYNNEI. The length of the CDR3 is 14 residues. Between the trimmed V and J ends, which lost 3 bases and 2 bases, there was a span of 10 bases. CDR3 in DNA: TGTGCCAGCAGTGACTTGGGGAGTAACACTGAAGCTTTCTTT. Amino acids: CASSDLGSNTEAFF.

This clone was seen a single time. The rearrangement joins TRBV6-5 to TRBJ2-5, with TRBD2 matching over 8 bases. J lost 3 bases, V lost 0 bases, and 6 bases had no gene match. This CDR3 has 16 residues. The germline CDR1 and CDR2 sequences are MNHEY and SVGAGI. The CDR3 reads CASSYSGSGIKETQYF. CDR3 DNA: TGTGCCAGCAGTTACTCTGGTAGCGGGATTAAAGAGACCCAGTACTTC.

A few counts support this clone. The genes are TRBV5-1 and TRBJ2-1, with 8 bases fitting TRBD1. J gave up 1 base and V 2 bases, and 11 bases lay outside the gene matches. Germline loops: CDR1 SGHRS, CDR2 YFSETQ. The CDR3 length is 18 residues. CDR3 sequence reads: CASSLSNTGQVSYNEQFF. DNA of the CDR3: TGCGCCAGCAGCTTATCGAATACGGGACAGGTTTCCTACAATGAGCAGTTCTTC.

The V gene is TRBV18, the J gene TRBJ1-5; TRBD1 is a possible D gene (5 bases). Deletions cut 1 base from V and 7 bases from J, with 8 bases between. Per the germline V gene, CDR1 is KGHSH and CDR2 is LQKENI. CDR3 size: 13 residues. DNA of the CDR3: TGTGCCAGCTCACCACAGGGGAAACAGCCCCAGCATTTT. The encoded protein is CASSPQGKQPQHF. Full variable domain (missing parts from reference TRBV18 and TRBJ1-5): NAGVMQNPRHLVRRRGQEARLRCSPMKGHSHVYWYRQLPEEGLKFMVYLQKENIIDESGMPKERFSAEFPKEGPSILRIQQVVRGDSAAYFCASSPQGKQPQHFGDGTRLSIL.

Remarks on this clone: Other nucleotide sequences from this sample produce the same CDR3. The genes are TRBV6-5 and TRBJ2-7, with TRBD1 identical over 8 bases. The CDR3 is 16 residues long. The germline gives CDR1 MNHEY, CDR2 SVGAGI. V lost 0 bases to trimming and J lost 0 bases; unmatched junction nucleotides: 4. Written as DNA, the CDR3 is TGTGCCAGCAGTTACTCGGAAACAGGGGGCTCCTACGAGCAGTACTTC. This translates into CASSYSETGGSYEQYF.

V gene TRBV6-5 combines with J gene TRBJ2-7; 7 nucleotides align to TRBD2. CDR3 length equals 15 residues. Germline V gene data show CDR1 as MNHEY and CDR2 as SVGAGI. J gave up 0 bases and V 0 bases, and 2 bases lay outside the gene matches. The CDR3 region is CASSYSAGSSYEQYF. The CDR3 DNA is TGTGCCAGCAGTTACTCAGCGGGGAGCTCCTACGAGCAGTACTTC.

The V gene is TRBV27, the J gene TRBJ1-3; perhaps TRBD1 as D (5 bases). Trimming shortened V by 6 bases and J by 0 bases, and 12 bases separated the two germline ends. Germline V gene data show CDR1 as MNHEY and CDR2 as SMNVEV (reference sequence). The CDR3 is made up of 15 amino acids. CDR3 bases: TGTGCCAGCAGCCAAGGGGTCTTCTCTGGAAACACCATATATTTT. This translates into CASSQGVFSGNTIYF.

The rearrangement links TRBV18 to TRBJ2-1; 10 bases fit TRBD2. V lost 1 base to trimming and J lost 0 bases; unmatched junction nucleotides: 12. There are 20 residues in the CDR3. Germline CDR1 reads KGHSH; CDR2 reads LQKENI. This CDR3 is CASSPRKLAGVPSSYNEQFF. CDR3 bases: TGTGCCAGCTCACCACGGAAGCTAGCGGGAGTACCGAGCTCCTACAATGAGCAGTTCTTC.

The chain is built from TRBV6-5 and TRBJ2-1; 9 bases match TRBD1. Germline V lookup: CDR1 MNHEY, CDR2 SVGAGI. The CDR3 sequence is 15 residues long. With 2 bases clipped from V and 1 base from J, the junction kept 0 bases outside the gene matches. This CDR3 is CASSYGTGSYNEQFF. In DNA, the CDR3 is TGTGCCAGCAGTTACGGGACAGGGTCCTACAATGAGCAGTTCTTC.

The chain combines TRBV21-1 with TRBJ1-1; the D call in the table, TRBD1, was not verified against the DNA. TRBV21-1 is deemed a pseudogene. This CDR3 contains 14 residues. Written as DNA, the CDR3 is TGTGCCAGCACCACGGACAGGGGCGACACTGAAGCTTTCTTT. It specifies CASTTDRGDTEAFF.

This clone was seen a handful of times. This chain joins TRBV7-2 and TRBJ1-5; D is ambiguous. The germline gives CDR1 SGHTA, CDR2 FQGNSA. This CDR3 has 12 amino acids. The ends were cut back, 1 base at V and 7 bases at J, with 5 bases in the middle. In nucleotides, the CDR3 is TGTGCCAGCAGCTTAGACCGGCAGCCCCAGCATTTT. The encoded protein is CASSLDRQPQHF.

The CDR3 region has the DNA TGTGCCAGCAGCTTATGGGGGAGGGGGACGTACGAGCAGTACGTC. Its translation is CASSLWGRGTYEQYV. This chain joins TRBV5-6 and TRBJ2-7; tentatively, D is TRBD2 (7 bases). Deletions cut 2 bases from V and 4 bases from J, with 16 bases between. The CDR3 is 15 residues long. Germline CDR1 SGHDT, CDR2 YYEEEE.

V is TRBV6-1 and J is TRBJ1-4; D perhaps matches TRBD1 (5 bases). V shed 7 bases and J shed 2 bases, with 11 bases lying between them. The CDR3 contains 14 residues. The V gene's germline CDR1 is MNHNS and CDR2 SASEGT. In DNA, the CDR3 is TGTGCCAGCAAACTGACAGCCACTAATGAAAAACTGTTTTTT. Translating gives CASKLTATNEKLFF.

The rearrangement links TRBV29-1 to TRBJ2-1; 9 positions match TRBD2. The CDR3 runs 14 residues. V shed 7 bases and J 5 bases; nucleotides not matched to a gene: 9. Germline CDR1 is SQVTM and CDR2 is ANQGSEA. CDR3 in amino acids: CSAYSGSPHNEQFF. DNA of the CDR3: TGCAGCGCGTATAGCGGGAGTCCCCACAATGAGCAGTTCTTC.

This clone has more than one count but fewer than ten. The V and J genes are TRBV7-9 and TRBJ2-2; D uncertain. The CDR3 has 12 amino acids. V was shortened by 11 bases and J by 2 bases, with 9 bases between the two germline ends. The V gene's germline CDR1 is SEHNR and CDR2 FQNEAQ (reference sequence). CDR3 amino acids: CALQINTGELFF. In DNA, the CDR3 is TGTGCCCTACAGATAAACACCGGGGAGCTGTTTTTT.